What follows describes a single TCR beta chain. As yet, its antigen is unknown. These data come from a study of T-cell reconstitution after alpha-beta-depleted transplantation in children. Study results and caveats: Approximately two months post-transplant, alpha-beta T cells reportedly originated from several hundred expanded graft clones.

The authors prepared the TCRbeta library with unique molecular identifiers. TCRdb redid the calling of the PCR reads with MiXCR, one entry per CDR3 protein. The sample contains around 420,000 distinct CDR3 sequences, under 20% of which appear only once. This CDR3 is 15 amino acids long. From germline, CDR1 is SEHNR and CDR2 FQNEAQ (reference sequence). Trimming removed 0 bases from V and 0 bases from J, with 6 bases in between. The chain employs TRBV7-9 and TRBJ2-4; D is perhaps TRBD2 (5 bases). This sequence originates from a boy under two years old who had a stem cell transplant for Wiskott-Aldrich syndrome, so the T cells may come from the graft donor. Specimen: PBMCs, mostly from graft donor cells, collected 360 days after TCRalphabeta/CD19-depleted stem cell transplant. CDR3 loop: CASSLAGGAKNIQYF. The CDR3 region has the DNA TGTGCCAGCAGCTTAGCCGGAGGAGCCAAAAACATTCAGTACTTC.